This TCR beta chain originates from a study of blood T cell repertoires in COVID-19. The repertoire was sequenced with immunoSEQ multiplex PCR; TCRdb's copy has only in-frame clones and lacks some. The table lists some 330,000 clones, 88% of them singletons, with less than 6.5% in the top ten. Trimming left V 4 bases short and J 2 bases short, with 15 bases between. CDR3 length: 16 residues. Per the germline V gene, CDR1 is SGDLS and CDR2 is YYNGEE. Enrollees, about 18 to 90 years old, lived in 25 or so US areas. Categorization into cohorts depended on clinical history that participants reported. The source is a man under 40 who had recovered from COVID-19. Sample: PBMCs or T cells enriched from blood (not recorded which). The chain has TRBV9 and TRBJ2-2; D might be TRBD2 (5 bases). The CDR3 DNA sequence: TGTGCCAGCAGCCCATTTTCGGGATTTAACACCGGGGAGCTGTTTTTT. Translation: CASSPFSGFNTGELFF.